This entry is about one T cell receptor (beta chain). Antigen: not known. The source of the sample is a study of PD-1 blockade in classical Hodgkin lymphoma. Using immunoSEQ multiplex PCR, the repertoire was profiled, and TCRdb retains in-frame clones only, with some absent. This sample carries 20,000 or so clones, 73% of them seen once, and the ten largest clones take around 24%. Findings of the study overall: It was among complete responders that baseline diversity resembled that of newly diagnosed patients.

In germline, CDR1 is MNHNS, CDR2 SASEGT. This CDR3 is built from 14 residues. V dropped 4 bases and J dropped 2 bases, with 11 bases sitting between them. Every patient relapsed after autologous stem cell transplantation, and brentuximab vedotin exposure varied. The sequence was collected from a human donor with classical Hodgkin lymphoma. This specimen was peripheral blood mononuclear cells (PBMCs), taken before the second cycle of nivolumab. The chain employs TRBV6-1 and TRBJ1-1; D is unclear. The CDR3 loop reads CASSGVKSNTEAFF. As DNA, the CDR3 is TGTGCCAGCAGTGGGGTTAAAAGCAACACTGAAGCTTTCTTT.